These T cell receptor beta chains were read from a single sample in a study of T-cell memory formation after mild COVID-19. TCRdb called the 5' RACE reads again in MiXCR, with one record for every CDR3 protein. The sample carries approximately 260,000 distinct CDR3 sequences, roughly 17% recorded once. Material: PBMCs or a T cell subset sorted from them (not recorded which). Source of these receptors: a man aged 18-30 years who had mild COVID-19 (a few samples of this study predate the infection). Cell type and time point are not known. CDR3s include the opening cysteine and the closing phenylalanine or tryptophan. The D gene is left open where the match is weak. Part of the rows lack a size; the others show once, few, many or a class for expanded clones.

>TRBV5-1|many|TRBJ2-2|NA
TGCGCCAGCAGCTTGGCAGCAGGGCTGAACACCGGGGAGCTGTTTTTT
CASSLAAGLNTGELFF
>TRBV6-1|few|TRBJ1-5|NA
TGTGCCAGCAGTGAATCGAGTTACGGATGGGGTAATAGCAATCAGCCCCAGCATTTT
CASSESSYGWGNSNQPQHF
>TRBV4-1|few|TRBJ2-5|NA
TGCGCCAGCAGCCAAGAGGCACATATCCTGCAAGAGACCCAGTACTTC
CASSQEAHILQETQYF
>TRBV7-9|NA|TRBJ1-1|NA
TGTGCCAGCAGCTTAGTAGTCAGGGAGGAAGCTTTCTTT
CASSLVVREEAFF
>TRBV3-1|NA|TRBJ2-2|NA
TGTGCCAGCAACCGGGGGTTTGAATCCGGGGAGCTGTTTTTT
CASNRGFESGELFF
>TRBV7-2|few|TRBJ2-1|TRBD2
TGTGCCAGCAGCTTATGGGGGGACCGACTAGCGGGGCAAGACTACAATGAGCAGTTCTTC
CASSLWGDRLAGQDYNEQFF
>TRBV3-1|NA|TRBJ2-1|NA
TGTGCCAGCAGTCGCCTAGCAGATGAGCAGTTCTTC
CASSRLADEQFF
>TRBV6-5|NA|TRBJ2-5|NA
TGTGCCAGCAGCCCACTCCGGGCCCAAGAGACCCAGTACTTC
CASSPLRAQETQYF
>TRBV5-1|few|TRBJ2-3|NA
TGCGCCAGCAGCTTGGCCATCCTCACTAGCACAGATACGCAGTATTTT
CASSLAILTSTDTQYF
>TRBV6-5|few|TRBJ1-4|NA
TGTGCCAGCAGTTACGGTGCGGGAGGGGGTGAAAAACTGTTTTTT
CASSYGAGGGEKLFF
>TRBV12-3/TRBV12-4|once|TRBJ1-6|NA
TGTGCCAGCAGTTTTTTACAGGGTAATTCACCCCTCCACTTT
CASSFLQGNSPLHF
>TRBV9|NA|TRBJ2-1|TRBD2
TGTGCCAGCAGCGTACTTGGGACTAGCGGGGGGGATAAGAGGAATGAGCAGTTCTTC
CASSVLGTSGGDKRNEQFF
>TRBV21-1|few|TRBJ2-7|NA
TGTGCCAGCAGCAAAAAGCGGGACACTTCCTACGAGCAGTACTTC
CASSKKRDTSYEQYF
>TRBV11-2|NA|TRBJ1-2|TRBD1
TGTGCCAGCAGCTTTGATGGGACAGGTGGCTACACCTTC
CASSFDGTGGYTF
>TRBV12-5|NA|TRBJ1-6|NA
TGTGCTAGTGGTCCAGGGCGGCCCTATAATTCACCCCTCCACTTT
CASGPGRPYNSPLHF
>TRBV18|many|TRBJ2-1|NA
TGTGCCAGCTCACCACAAGCGTACAATGAGCAGTTCTTC
CASSPQAYNEQFF
>TRBV11-2|NA|TRBJ2-3|NA
TGTGCCAGCAGCCCCCAGGATGGTGACACAGATACGCAGTATTTT
CASSPQDGDTDTQYF
>TRBV12-3/TRBV12-4|many|TRBJ2-4|NA
TGTGCCAGCAGAACGCCGGACAACATTCAGTACTTC
CASRTPDNIQYF
>TRBV25-1|few|TRBJ1-1|NA
TGTGCCAGCAGTGATGCCAGCCACACTGAAGCTTTCTTT
CASSDASHTEAFF
>TRBV15|NA|TRBJ2-1|NA
TGTGCCACCAGCAGAGCCAGGCTTAATGAGCAGTTCTTC
CATSRARLNEQFF
>TRBV12-3/TRBV12-4|few|TRBJ2-5|NA
TGTGCCAGCAGTTTCTCACGAGGTCAAGAGACCCAGTACTTC
CASSFSRGQETQYF
>TRBV10-2|NA|TRBJ2-1|NA
TGCGCCAGCAATCCGGTCTTTCCCGACAATGAGCAGTTCTTC
CASNPVFPDNEQFF
>TRBV6-1|NA|TRBJ1-1|NA
TGTGCCAGCAGTGAACAGGCCGACTCTGAAGCTTTCTTT
CASSEQADSEAFF
>TRBV14|few|TRBJ2-1|TRBD2
TGTGCCAGCAGCCTACGGACTAGCGGGGATACCTACAATGAGCAGTTCTTC
CASSLRTSGDTYNEQFF
>TRBV7-2|many|TRBJ2-2|NA
TGTGCCAGCAGCCCGAACACCGGGGAGCTGTTTTTT
CASSPNTGELFF
>TRBV11-2|few|TRBJ2-2|NA
TGTGCCAGCAGCCCCATGGGGGGCACCGGGGAGCTGTTTTTT
CASSPMGGTGELFF
>TRBV5-6|few|TRBJ2-5|TRBD2
TGTGCCAGCAGTCGTAGCGGGGCTCAGTACTTC
CASSRSGAQYF
>TRBV5-1|many|TRBJ2-3|NA
TGCGCCAGCAGCTTGGTTTTGCAGGGAGCCGCAGATACGCAGTATTTT
CASSLVLQGAADTQYF
>TRBV9|few|TRBJ1-3|NA
TGTGCCAGCAGCGTAGTGGCAGGGACTGGAAACACCATATATTTT
CASSVVAGTGNTIYF
>TRBV6-2/TRBV6-3|NA|TRBJ1-1|NA
TGTGCCAGCAGCCCCCAGGGGCCCTCCAGAATCCCTGAAGCTTTCTTT
CASSPQGPSRIPEAFF
>TRBV7-8|NA|TRBJ2-1|TRBD2
TGTGCCAGCAGCCCGTCGCGGGGGGGCGATACCAATGAGCAGTTCTTC
CASSPSRGGDTNEQFF
>TRBV29-1|few|TRBJ1-1|NA
TGCAGCCCGACGGGACACGACACTGAAGCTTTCTTT
CSPTGHDTEAFF
>TRBV19|many|TRBJ1-6|NA
TGTGCCAGTAGTATGCAGGCCCGGAATTCACCCCTCCACTTT
CASSMQARNSPLHF
>TRBV4-2|few|TRBJ2-1|NA
TGTGCCAGCAGCCCCACTAGATACAATGAGCAGTTCTTC
CASSPTRYNEQFF
>TRBV7-6|many|TRBJ2-3|NA
TGTGCCAGCAGCTTAGACAGGGACTTTCCAGATACGCAGTATTTT
CASSLDRDFPDTQYF
>TRBV9|many|TRBJ2-2|NA
TGTGCCAGCAGCGTAGAGACGGAAAACACCGGGGAGCTGTTTTTT
CASSVETENTGELFF
>TRBV24-1|few|TRBJ2-5|NA
TGTGCCACCAGTGATTTGCGGCAGGGCGATGCACAAGAGACCCAGTACTTC
CATSDLRQGDAQETQYF
>TRBV10-1|few|TRBJ2-3|TRBD2
TGCGCCAGCAGTGAGTTGGGACTAGCGGGGGGTCCAGATACGCAGTATTTT
CASSELGLAGGPDTQYF
>TRBV9|many|TRBJ2-2|NA
TGTGCCAGCAGCGTAGCGGGCACCGGGGAGCTGTTTTTT
CASSVAGTGELFF
>TRBV6-5|few|TRBJ2-2|TRBD1
TGTGCCAGCAGTAGCACTCCCGACAGGGCGCTAAACACCGGGGAGCTGTTTTTT
CASSSTPDRALNTGELFF
>TRBV4-3|few|TRBJ2-5|NA
TGCGCCAGCAGCCGGTGGGTGACAGATGAGACCCAGTACTTC
CASSRWVTDETQYF
>TRBV25-1|few|TRBJ2-5|TRBD1
TGTGCCAGCAGGAGGGGACAGAAAGAGACCCAGTACTTC
CASRRGQKETQYF
>TRBV2|NA|TRBJ2-5|NA
TGTGCCAGCGGAGTGACGGGGACCCAGTACTTC
CASGVTGTQYF
>TRBV7-9|few|TRBJ2-3|NA
TGTGCCAGCAGCTCCCTCGGGATTTACACAGATACGCAGTATTTT
CASSSLGIYTDTQYF
>TRBV9|NA|TRBJ2-7|NA
TGTGCCAGCAGCGCCGGAGAATTCAACGAGCAGTACTTC
CASSAGEFNEQYF
>TRBV6-2/TRBV6-3|NA|TRBJ2-5|TRBD2
TGTGCCAGCAGTTACCAAAACGGACTAGCGGGGCGCTGGGAGACCCAGTACTTC
CASSYQNGLAGRWETQYF
>TRBV6-6|few|TRBJ1-1|NA
TGTGCCAGCAGCCAGGCTGGGGCTGAAGCTTTCTTT
CASSQAGAEAFF
>TRBV7-2|few|TRBJ1-6|TRBD1
TGTGCCAGCAGCTTACTGGGAACAGGGGATTCACCCCTCCACTTT
CASSLLGTGDSPLHF
>TRBV28|NA|TRBJ1-6|NA
TGTGCCAGTGGGGACGGGAATTCACCCCTCCACTTT
CASGDGNSPLHF
>TRBV7-3|many|TRBJ2-2|NA
TGTGCCAGCAGCTCATCCCAGGGGGGCACCGGGGAGCTGTTTTTT
CASSSSQGGTGELFF
>TRBV6-2/TRBV6-3|few|TRBJ1-2|NA
TGTGCCAGCAGTTACCGCGGGACCGGGGTTGATGGCTACACCTTC
CASSYRGTGVDGYTF